This T cell receptor beta chain comes out of a study of blood T cells in healthy people across ages. Study-level results: CMV infection status of these donors was not known. Age showed a roughly linear inverse relationship with TCR beta diversity per million T cells.

As regards this clonotype: Antigen unknown.

This CDR3 region has 15 residues. The germline CDR1 and CDR2 sequences are SNHLY and FYNNEI. Trimming removed 5 bases at V and 3 bases at J, with 15 bases between. A sample-barcoded 5' primer and a J-beta primer mix were used in a second PCR of about 7 to 12 cycles. Every molecule of cDNA carried a tag from a template-switch adaptor with 12 random nucleotides. TCRdb passed the 5' RACE reads through MiXCR, listing each CDR3 protein once. The data hold approximately 350,000 distinct CDR3 sequences, with more than 45% observed a single time. The rearrangement uses TRBV2 and TRBJ2-3; possible D gene TRBD2, 6 bases. What was sequenced was blood. The sequence was obtained from a man in his fifties or sixties in good health. DNA of the CDR3: TGTGCCAGCAGTCCCAGCGGGTTTGGTACAGATACGCAGTATTTT. Translated, it gives CASSPSGFGTDTQYF.